This T cell receptor beta chain comes out of a study of cytomegalovirus exposure and HLA in healthy donors. Germline CDR1 reads SGHTA; CDR2 reads FQGTGA. V lost 3 bases, J lost 6 bases, and 27 bases lay in between. The CDR3 runs to 18 residues. The PCR had 60 Vbeta and 13 Jbeta primers. The data were produced by immunoSEQ multiplex PCR, yet TCRdb's version contains in-frame clones alone and is incomplete. This sample yields about 140,000 clones, of which about three fifths are seen a single time; around 1.9% belongs to the top ten. Regarding the study as a whole: It was in a later analysis that TCR association rates were seen to vary by HLA locus, highest for DRB1 and lowest for HLA-C. A later analysis associated 15,000 or so TCR beta sequences with HLA alleles at a 0.05 false discovery rate. Researchers catalogued over 150 TCR beta chains as cytomegalovirus-associated. Per published reports, the classifier diagnosed cytomegalovirus status with high specificity and sensitivity.

As to this clone: Its antigen is unidentified.

The clonotype was recovered from a male donor in good health and CMV-seronegative. The chain combines TRBV7-3 with TRBJ2-7; possibly TRBD1 for D (5 bases). The specimen was PBMCs. The DNA for the CDR3 is TGTGCCAGCAGCTTCGATTTTATCTCGGACAAGGGGTTGTGCGAGCAGTACTTC. It codes for CASSFDFISDKGLCEQYF.